Following are 26 T cell receptor beta chains from one sample sequenced in a study of blood T cells in healthy people across ages (dated by TCRdb to 2013 to 2016). The library was produced with 5' RACE. Sequencing was performed on an Illumina HiSeq 2500. A second 7 to 11 cycle PCR used a sample-barcoded 5' primer and a J-beta primer mix. TCRdb took the public reads, trimmed them with fastp at Q25, ran MiXCR for clone calling and kept in-frame beta chains. Every entry covers one CDR3 protein and lists the most common genes and DNA from its rows. This sample holds 450,000 to 600,000 distinct CDR3 sequences; about 26% were observed only once. Of the sample, approximately 3.7% falls within the top ten clones. The data were also submitted as part of a second study, on T cells of mothers and their children.

Specimen: blood. The source is a boy under 10 years old in good health.

A few counts support this clonotype. This chain links TRBV5-1 with TRBJ2-1; D perhaps matches TRBD2 (6 bases). The DNA matches TRBJ2-7 better at its end, which makes the J call doubtful. CDR1 SGHRS and CDR2 YFSETQ come from the germline V gene. CDR3 length equals 15 residues. The CDR3 loop is CASSPDPRRAYEQYF. CDR3 in DNA: TGCGCCAGCAGCCCCGACCCCCGGAGGGCCTACGAGCAGTACTTC.

This clonotype was counted only a few times. This sequence joins TRBV2 and TRBJ2-5; 7 bases are shared with TRBD1. Matching the DNA end better, TRBJ2-7 makes the J call doubtful. The CDR3 has 13 residues. CDR1 and CDR2 (germline): SNHLY, FYNNEI. CDR3: CASSRQGRYEQYF. The DNA of the CDR3 is TGTGCCAGCAGTAGACAGGGTCGCTACGAGCAGTACTTC.

The V gene is TRBV6-1, the J gene TRBJ2-5; TRBD2 agrees at 12 bases. The CDR3 is 17 residues long. Unmatched junction bases numbered 14, after V lost 6 bases and J lost 6 bases. CDR1 and CDR2 (germline): MNHNS, SASEGT. CDR3 coding DNA: TGTGCCAGCAGGGATGCGACTAGCGGGAGTCATTTGCAGACCCAGTACTTC. The encoded protein is CASRDATSGSHLQTQYF.

This clonotype appeared a few times. The chain joins TRBV11-2 to TRBJ2-1; D is unresolved. The V and J ends lost 0 bases and 0 bases respectively, with 9 bases between them. Germline values: CDR1 SGHAT, CDR2 FQNNGV. The CDR3 has 16 amino acids. The CDR3 bases are TGTGCCAGCAGCTTAGAGTCCAGGAGCTCCTACAATGAGCAGTTCTTC. Translation gives CASSLESRSSYNEQFF.

This chain uses TRBV6-2 or TRBV6-3 with TRBJ1-1, with a tentative D call TRBD1 (6 bases). The CDR3 extends over 14 amino acids. CDR1 and CDR2 from the germline V gene are MNHEY and SVGEGT. V lost 4 bases, J lost 4 bases, and 13 bases lay in between. CDR3 in amino acids: CASSSDSFSTEAFF. CDR3 bases: TGTGCCAGCAGTTCGGACAGTTTTTCCACTGAAGCTTTCTTT.

The table lists this clonotype with many counts. This rearrangement joins TRBV7-2 to TRBJ1-5; possible D gene TRBD1, 5 bases. The CDR3 totals 13 residues. Germline CDR1 SGHTA, CDR2 FQGNSA. V lost 5 bases to trimming and J lost 2 bases, with 7 bases between them. The CDR3 DNA sequence: TGTGCCAGCAGCATCAGGGGCAATCAGCCCCAGCATTTT. This gives the protein CASSIRGNQPQHF.

The chain recombines TRBV28 with TRBJ2-3; TRBD1 or TRBD2 may be the D gene (5 bases each). V lost 6 bases and J lost 0, with 16 bases in between. CDR1 is MDHEN and CDR2 is SYDVKM in the germline V gene. CDR3 length: 16 residues. The CDR3 region has the DNA TGTGCCAGCAGCCGACCGGGACGGCCTAGCACAGATACGCAGTATTTT. Residues: CASSRPGRPSTDTQYF.

CDR3 bases: TGTGCCAGCAGCCCTCCGGGACGGGAAGAAGAACTGTTTTTT. The encoded protein is CASSPPGREEELFF. The V and J genes are TRBV7-9 and TRBJ1-4; weak D call: TRBD1 (5 bases). The CDR3 covers 14 residues. The ends were cut back, 5 bases at V and 12 bases at J, with 19 bases in the middle. The V gene's germline CDR1 is SEHNR and CDR2 FQNEAQ (reference sequence).

The rearrangement joins TRBV5-1 to TRBJ1-2, with a weak D call TRBD1 (5 bases). Deletions cut 0 bases from V and 3 bases from J, with 12 bases between. CDR1 and CDR2 from the germline V gene are SGHRS and YFSETQ. This CDR3 region has 15 residues. The CDR3 sequence: CASSLAAGEDYGYTF. The CDR3 DNA sequence: TGCGCCAGCAGCTTGGCCGCGGGGGAGGACTATGGCTACACCTTC.

This chain joins TRBV7-2 and TRBJ2-2, with D possibly TRBD2 on 6 matching bases. The CDR3 has 15 residues. V was pared by 6 bases and J by 0 bases, with 11 bases between. CDR1 is SGHTA and CDR2 is FQGNSA in the germline V gene. The DNA for the CDR3 is TGTGCCAGCAGTCCACCTAGCGCGAACACCGGGGAGCTGTTTTTT. This encodes CASSPPSANTGELFF.

V and J are TRBV21-1 and TRBJ2-7; the table's D gene call, TRBD2, was not cross checked with the DNA. TRBV21-1 represents a pseudogene. The CDR3 spans 14 residues. CDR3 sequence: CASSPLGGACEQYF. Written as DNA, the CDR3 is TGTGCCAGCAGCCCTCTCGGAGGGGCCTGCGAGCAGTACTTC.

The V and J genes are TRBV2 and TRBJ2-3; perhaps TRBD1 as D (5 bases). Germline V CDR1 and CDR2: SNHLY, FYNNEI. This CDR3 comprises 13 residues. Trimming stripped 8 bases from V and 0 bases from J, with 9 bases between. CDR3 DNA: TGTGCCAGCGGGGCTAGTAGCACAGATACGCAGTATTTT. It yields the protein CASGASSTDTQYF.

This chain joins TRBV7-8 and TRBJ2-3; 9 positions match TRBD1. CDR3 length: 15 residues. Looked up from germline, CDR1 is SGHVS and CDR2 is FQNEAQ. V dropped 10 bases and J dropped 2; count of bases not matched to a gene: 10. CDR3 DNA sequence: TGTGCCACGTACCCGGGACAGGGTTTCACAGATACGCAGTATTTT. It encodes CATYPGQGFTDTQYF.

The chain joins TRBV6-7 to TRBJ2-7, with D perhaps TRBD1 or TRBD2 (5 bases each). TRBV6-7 qualifies as an ORF whose function is uncertain. The CDR3 runs to 11 residues. The germline V and J ends were trimmed by 8 bases and 2 bases, with 7 bases remaining between them. In nucleotides, the CDR3 is TGTGCCAGCCAGGGACCCTACGAGCAGTACTTC. It yields the protein CASQGPYEQYF.

This clonotype was seen only a few times. The chain couples TRBV18 to TRBJ2-7; D might be TRBD2 (5 bases). V was pared by 2 bases and J by 6 bases, with 14 bases between. Per the germline V gene, CDR1 is KGHSH and CDR2 is LQKENI. The CDR3 spans 14 residues. For the CDR3, the DNA is TGTGCCAGCTCACCAGATAGTAGCGATTTCGAGCAGTACTTC. Translation gives CASSPDSSDFEQYF.

This clonotype was recorded a few times. The CDR3, as DNA: TGTGCCATCTTGAGCGCCTCCTACGAGCAGTACTTC. It translates to CAILSASYEQYF. The chain joins TRBV7-9 to TRBJ2-7; D not resolved. Germline V gene sequence: CDR1 SEHNR, CDR2 FQNEAQ (reference sequence). The CDR3 consists of 12 residues. V lost 10 bases to trimming and J lost 0 bases, with 10 bases between them.

This sequence joins TRBV12-3 or TRBV12-4 and TRBJ2-5; TRBD2 is a possible D gene (6 bases). The CDR3 has 11 amino acids. The ends were cut back, 7 bases at V and 5 bases at J, with 8 bases in the middle. In DNA form, the CDR3 reads TGTGCCAGCAAAGCGGGCGAGACCCAGTACTTC. Residues: CASKAGETQYF.

V gene TRBV10-3 combines with J gene TRBJ2-1; D uncertain. The CDR3 is made up of 14 amino acids. Germline V lookup: CDR1 ENHRY, CDR2 SYGVKD. Trimming pared 6 bases from V and 5 bases from J, leaving 14 bases between. CDR3: CAIRIGNADNEQFF. The CDR3 DNA reads TGTGCCATCAGGATAGGCAACGCAGACAATGAGCAGTTCTTC.

The rearrangement uses TRBV12-3 or TRBV12-4 and TRBJ2-5; D is unclear. Matching the DNA end better, TRBJ2-7 makes the J call doubtful. This CDR3 has 13 residues. CDR3 in amino acids: CASSKRGQIEQYF. CDR3 DNA sequence: TGTGCCAGCTCCAAGCGTGGGCAGATCGAGCAGTACTTC.

This clonotype was seen a few times. A much bigger clone sits one base away, suggesting this may be a read error. The chain carries TRBV14 and TRBJ1-1; weak D call: TRBD1 (5 bases). Germline V gene lookup returns CDR1 SGHDN and CDR2 FVKESK. This CDR3 is built from 15 residues. CDR3 nucleotides: TGTGCCAGCAGCCTCGGGGCCCACGACCGCACTGAAGCTCTCTTT. Translation gives CASSLGAHDRTEALF.

This clonotype was picked up many times. The gene calls are TRBV9 and TRBJ1-1, with no clear D. V was pared by 5 bases and J by 3 bases, with 8 bases between. Germline V gene lookup returns CDR1 SGDLS and CDR2 YYNGEE. This CDR3 comprises 12 residues. The CDR3 here is CASSPRDTEAFF. CDR3 sequence (DNA): TGTGCCAGCAGTCCGAGGGACACTGAAGCTTTCTTT.

The V gene is TRBV18, the J gene TRBJ1-1; D not certain. The V end lost 1 base, the J end lost 7 bases, and 10 bases lay between the germline ends. CDR1 is KGHSH, CDR2 LQKENI, per germline. This CDR3 contains 13 residues. The CDR3: CASSPLGENEAFF. DNA of the CDR3: TGTGCCAGCTCACCACTTGGGGAAAATGAAGCTTTCTTT.

V gene TRBV6-5 combines with J gene TRBJ2-3; TRBD2 aligns across 13 bases. The CDR3 extends over 15 amino acids. Germline CDR1 MNHEY, CDR2 SVGAGI. V shed 6 bases, J shed 7 bases, and the junction held 7 bases outside the gene matches. The CDR3 bases are TGTGCCAGCAGCCGGACTAGCGGGAGTCCTAATACGCAGTATTTT. It translates to CASSRTSGSPNTQYF.

Only a few counts were recorded for this clonotype. One end of the junction fails to match germline, which may point to a read error. The chain uses TRBV5-1 and TRBJ2-5, with D unclear. The CDR3 is 13 residues long. The germline CDR1 and CDR2 sequences are SGHRS and YFSETQ. The CDR3 sequence is CASSLVSRETQYF. In DNA, the CDR3 is TGTGCCAGCAGCTTAGTGTCTCGTGAGACCCAGTACTTC.

The chain links TRBV12-3 or TRBV12-4 to TRBJ2-6, with D possibly being TRBD1 (5 bases). Trimming shortened V by 4 bases and J by 1 base, and 14 bases separated the two germline ends. The CDR3 sequence is 17 residues long. This CDR3 is CASSWWSQGSGANVLTF. The CDR3 region has the DNA TGTGCCAGCAGTTGGTGGAGTCAGGGTTCTGGGGCCAACGTCCTGACTTTC.

The chain carries TRBV2 and TRBJ1-4; 8 bases map to TRBD1. Losses at the gene ends were 5 bases for V and 1 base for J; bases not matched to a gene: 3. The CDR3 is 15 residues long. Germline CDR1 reads SNHLY; CDR2 reads FYNNEI. DNA of the CDR3: TGTGCCAGCAGTACTACAGGGGGAACTAATGAAAAACTGTTTTTT. Its translation is CASSTTGGTNEKLFF.